The sequence of this TCR beta chain was determined in a study of cytotoxic CD8 clonotypes in ibrutinib-treated CLL. Overall study results and limits: Pretreatment clonality was elevated relative to age-matched healthy donors and paralleled circulating CD8+ T-cell counts. Public clonotypes, an uncommon group, contracted or remained stable on treatment.

Sequencing was performed with immunoSEQ multiplex PCR; in TCRdb, only in-frame clones are kept and a portion is missing. The table records roughly 330,000 clones, 67% of them present only once. This CDR3 contains 15 residues. Germline V gene data show CDR1 as MGHDK and CDR2 as SYGVNS. Trimming removed 7 bases from V and 0 bases from J, with 15 bases in between. About 2 micrograms of genomic DNA came from cryopreserved PBMCs for TCR beta libraries. Of note for this clone: Its specificity is unknown.

The sample here was PBMCs, taken after 36 months of ibrutinib treatment. This chain links TRBV25-1 with TRBJ1-2, with D possibly matching TRBD1 (6 bases). The receptor was isolated from a human donor with chronic lymphocytic leukemia. CDR3 region: CASTGGRGANYGYTF. The CDR3 DNA is TGTGCCAGCACGGGGGGCCGAGGAGCTAACTATGGCTACACCTTC.